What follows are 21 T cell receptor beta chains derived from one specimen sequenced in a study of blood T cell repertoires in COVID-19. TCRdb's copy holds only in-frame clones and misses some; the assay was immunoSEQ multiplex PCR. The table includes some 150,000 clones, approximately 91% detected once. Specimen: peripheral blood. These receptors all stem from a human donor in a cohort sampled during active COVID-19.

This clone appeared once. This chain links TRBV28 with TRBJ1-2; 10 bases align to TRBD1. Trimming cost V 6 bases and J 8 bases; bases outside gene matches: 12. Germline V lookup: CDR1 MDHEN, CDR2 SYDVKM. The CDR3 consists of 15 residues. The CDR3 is CASRLGDRGRKGYTF. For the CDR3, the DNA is TGTGCCAGCAGACTGGGGGACAGGGGAAGAAAGGGCTACACCTTC.

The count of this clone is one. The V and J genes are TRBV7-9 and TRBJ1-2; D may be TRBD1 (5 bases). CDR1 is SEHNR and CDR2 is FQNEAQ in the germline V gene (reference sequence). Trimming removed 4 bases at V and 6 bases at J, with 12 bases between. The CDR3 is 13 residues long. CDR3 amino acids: CASSSVGGNGYTF. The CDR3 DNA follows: TGTGCCAGCAGCTCGGTGGGGGGGAATGGCTACACCTTC.

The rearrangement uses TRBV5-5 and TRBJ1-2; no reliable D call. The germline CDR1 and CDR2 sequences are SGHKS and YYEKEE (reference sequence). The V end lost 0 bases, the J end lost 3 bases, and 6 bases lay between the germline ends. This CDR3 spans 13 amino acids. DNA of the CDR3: TGTGCCAGCAGCTTGGTGGAGTACTATGGCTACACCTTC. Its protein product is CASSLVEYYGYTF.

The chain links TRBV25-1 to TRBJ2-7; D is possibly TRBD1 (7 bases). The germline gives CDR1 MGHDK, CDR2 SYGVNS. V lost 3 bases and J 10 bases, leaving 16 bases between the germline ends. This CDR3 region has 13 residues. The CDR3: CASSELVGGGQYF. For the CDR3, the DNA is TGTGCCAGCAGTGAGCTCGTTGGAGGGGGCCAGTACTTC.

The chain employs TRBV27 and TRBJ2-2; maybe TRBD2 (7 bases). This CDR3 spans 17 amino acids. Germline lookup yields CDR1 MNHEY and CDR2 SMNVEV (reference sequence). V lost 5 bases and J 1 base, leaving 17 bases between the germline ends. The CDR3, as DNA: TGTGCCAGCAGTGGAGGGGGGCGGGGGCTGAACACCGGGGAGCTGTTTTTT. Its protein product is CASSGGGRGLNTGELFF.

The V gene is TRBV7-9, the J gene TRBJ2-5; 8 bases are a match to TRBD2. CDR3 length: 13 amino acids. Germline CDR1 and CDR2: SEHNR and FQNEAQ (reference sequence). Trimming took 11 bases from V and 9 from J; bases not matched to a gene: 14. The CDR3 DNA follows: TGTGCCTCAACGGGGCTAGCGGGTGGGGCCCAGTACTTC. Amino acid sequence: CASTGLAGGAQYF.

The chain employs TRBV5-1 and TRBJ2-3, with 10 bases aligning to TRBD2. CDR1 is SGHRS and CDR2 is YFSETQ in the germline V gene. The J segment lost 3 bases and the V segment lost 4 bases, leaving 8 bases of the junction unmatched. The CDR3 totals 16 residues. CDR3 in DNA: TGCGCCAGCAGCAGCCGAGCGGGAGGGCCGACAGATACGCAGTATTTT. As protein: CASSSRAGGPTDTQYF.

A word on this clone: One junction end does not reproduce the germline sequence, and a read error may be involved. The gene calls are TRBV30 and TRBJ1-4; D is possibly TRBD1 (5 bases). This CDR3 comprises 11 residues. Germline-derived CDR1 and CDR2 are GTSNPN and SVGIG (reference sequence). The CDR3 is CGHQQSEKLFF. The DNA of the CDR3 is TGCGGACATCAACAGAGTGAAAAACTGTTTTTT.

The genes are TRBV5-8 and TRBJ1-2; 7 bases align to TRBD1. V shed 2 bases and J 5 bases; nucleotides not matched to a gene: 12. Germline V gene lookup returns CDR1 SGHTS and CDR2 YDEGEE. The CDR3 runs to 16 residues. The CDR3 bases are TGTGCCAGCAGCTTTAAACCGGGACAGAGGTTTTATGGCTACACCTTC. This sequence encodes CASSFKPGQRFYGYTF.

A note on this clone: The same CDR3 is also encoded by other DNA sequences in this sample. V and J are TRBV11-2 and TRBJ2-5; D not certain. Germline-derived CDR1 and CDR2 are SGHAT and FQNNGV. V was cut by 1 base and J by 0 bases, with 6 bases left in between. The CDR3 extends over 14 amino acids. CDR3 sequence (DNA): TGTGCCAGCAGCTTAGGAGGCAACCAAGAGACCCAGTACTTC. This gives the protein CASSLGGNQETQYF.

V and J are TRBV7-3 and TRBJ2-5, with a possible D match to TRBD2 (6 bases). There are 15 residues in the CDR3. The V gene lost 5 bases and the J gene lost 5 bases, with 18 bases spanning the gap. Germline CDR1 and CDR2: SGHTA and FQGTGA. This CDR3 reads CASSPRLGRGETQYF. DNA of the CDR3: TGTGCCAGCAGCCCCCGTCTAGGTCGGGGGGAGACCCAGTACTTC. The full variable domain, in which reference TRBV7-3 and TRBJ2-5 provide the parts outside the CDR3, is GAGVSQTPSNKVTEKGKYVELRCDPISGHTALYWYRQSLGQGPEFLIYFQGTGAADDSGLPNDRFFAVRPEGSVSTLKIQRTERGDSAVYLCASSPRLGRGETQYFGPGTRLLVL.

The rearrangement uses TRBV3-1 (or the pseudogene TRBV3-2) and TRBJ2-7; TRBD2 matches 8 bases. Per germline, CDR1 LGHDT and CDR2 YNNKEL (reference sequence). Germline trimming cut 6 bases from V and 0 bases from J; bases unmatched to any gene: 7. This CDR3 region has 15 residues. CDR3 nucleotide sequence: TGTGCCAGCAGTTACACCAGCGGGGGCTCCTACGAGCAGTACTTC. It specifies CASSYTSGGSYEQYF.

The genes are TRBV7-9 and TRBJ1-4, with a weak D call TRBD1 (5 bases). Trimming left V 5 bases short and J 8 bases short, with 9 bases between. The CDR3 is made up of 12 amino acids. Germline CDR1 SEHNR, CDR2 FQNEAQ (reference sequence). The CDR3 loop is CASSRPGEKLFF. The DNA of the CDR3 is TGTGCCAGCAGCCGACCAGGGGAAAAACTGTTTTTT.

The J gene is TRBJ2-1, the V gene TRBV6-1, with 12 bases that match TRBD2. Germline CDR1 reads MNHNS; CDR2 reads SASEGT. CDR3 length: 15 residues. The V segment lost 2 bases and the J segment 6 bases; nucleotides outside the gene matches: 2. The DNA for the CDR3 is TGTGCCAGCAGTGAACTAGCGGGAGGGATCAATGAGCAGTTCTTC. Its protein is CASSELAGGINEQFF.

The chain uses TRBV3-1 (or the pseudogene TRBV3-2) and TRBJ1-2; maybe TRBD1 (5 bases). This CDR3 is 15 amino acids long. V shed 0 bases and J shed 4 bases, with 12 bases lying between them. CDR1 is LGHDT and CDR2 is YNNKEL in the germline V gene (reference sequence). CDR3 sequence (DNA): TGTGCCAGCAGCCAAGATTTGGGGCAGAGCTATGGCTACACCTTC. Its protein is CASSQDLGQSYGYTF.

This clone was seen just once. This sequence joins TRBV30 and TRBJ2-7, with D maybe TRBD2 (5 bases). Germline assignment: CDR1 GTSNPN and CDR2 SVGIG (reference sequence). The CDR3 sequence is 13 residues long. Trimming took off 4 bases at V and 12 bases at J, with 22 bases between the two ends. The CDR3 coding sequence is TGTGCCTGGACTACTAGGATGTCGGGCAATCCGTACTTC. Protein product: CAWTTRMSGNPYF.

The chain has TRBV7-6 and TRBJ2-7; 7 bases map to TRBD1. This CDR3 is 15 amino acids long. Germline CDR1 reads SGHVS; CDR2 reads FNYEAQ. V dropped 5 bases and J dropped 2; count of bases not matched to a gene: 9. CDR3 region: CASSIGQDETYEQYF. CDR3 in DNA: TGTGCCAGCAGCATTGGACAGGATGAAACCTACGAGCAGTACTTC.

CDR3 protein: CASSLAGGGRRGYTF. For the CDR3, the DNA is TGTGCCAGCAGTTTAGCCGGCGGGGGGCGACGTGGCTACACCTTC. This rearrangement joins TRBV28 to TRBJ1-2, with D possibly being TRBD1 (6 bases). V was pared by 2 bases and J by 7 bases, with 17 bases between. The V gene's germline CDR1 is MDHEN and CDR2 SYDVKM. The CDR3 contains 15 residues.

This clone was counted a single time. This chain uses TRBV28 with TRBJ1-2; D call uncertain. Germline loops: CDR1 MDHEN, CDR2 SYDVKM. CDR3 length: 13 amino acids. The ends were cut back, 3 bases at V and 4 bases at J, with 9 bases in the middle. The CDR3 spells CASSLVEGYGYTF. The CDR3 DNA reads TGTGCCAGCAGTTTGGTAGAGGGCTATGGCTACACCTTC.

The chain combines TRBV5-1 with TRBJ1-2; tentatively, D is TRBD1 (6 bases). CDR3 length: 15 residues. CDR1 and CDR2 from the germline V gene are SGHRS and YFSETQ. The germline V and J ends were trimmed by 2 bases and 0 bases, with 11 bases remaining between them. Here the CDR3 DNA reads TGCGCCAGCAGCTTAACGACAGGATCTAACTATGGCTACACCTTC. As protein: CASSLTTGSNYGYTF.

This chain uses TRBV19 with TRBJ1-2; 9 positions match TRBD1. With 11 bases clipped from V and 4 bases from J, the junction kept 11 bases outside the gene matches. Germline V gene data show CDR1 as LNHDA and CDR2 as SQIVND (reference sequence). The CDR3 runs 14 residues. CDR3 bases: TGTGCCGCCAGAGGTGGGGACAGGGCCTATGGCTACACCTTC. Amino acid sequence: CAARGGDRAYGYTF.